The 15 T cell receptor beta chains presented below share a single source sample, sequenced in a study of PD-1 blockade in classical Hodgkin lymphoma (dated by TCRdb to the early 2020s). According to the study, the label for this sample's time point signals: cycle 4 day 1 (C4D1), after 6 weeks of nivolumab. Every trial patient had relapsed after autologous stem cell transplantation, and cohorts A, B and C differed in prior brentuximab vedotin exposure. The method behind the library was the immunoSEQ multiplex PCR assay. TCRdb holds this immuneACCESS table with in-frame rearrangements only. Some clones are missing; in checked studies, unresolved V genes explain under half, and the rest has no known cause. This sample is represented by about 39,000 clones; 75% to 85% of them were singletons. The ten biggest clones cover around 9.8% of the sample. The sequences come from peripheral blood mononuclear cells (PBMCs), collected before the fourth cycle of nivolumab. The receptors derive from a human donor with classical Hodgkin lymphoma.

J is TRBJ2-7 and V is TRBV27; no clear D. CDR3 length: 13 amino acids. CDR1 and CDR2 from the germline V gene are MNHEY and SMNVEV (reference sequence). Deletions cut 2 bases from V and 2 bases from J, with 7 bases between. CDR3 sequence reads: CASSLGQTYEQYF. The CDR3, as DNA: TGTGCCAGCAGTTTAGGTCAGACCTACGAGCAGTACTTC.

CDR3 sequence (DNA): TGTGCCAGCAGTGGGTCCAGCGGGCGGAACACCGGGGAGCTGTTTTTT. It encodes CASSGSSGRNTGELFF. The V call is TRBV2, the J call TRBJ2-2, with a tentative D call TRBD2 (6 bases). The germline V and J ends were trimmed by 4 bases and 1 base, with 13 bases remaining between them. Germline CDR1 SNHLY, CDR2 FYNNEI. This CDR3 comprises 16 residues.

The chain couples TRBV5-4 to TRBJ1-2; 7 positions match TRBD1. V was pared by 0 bases and J by 4 bases, with 3 bases of the junction left unmatched. The CDR3 consists of 14 residues. The germline gives CDR1 SGHNT, CDR2 YYREEE (reference sequence). The CDR3 nucleotides are TGTGCCAGCAGCTTGGAGGGGGCGAGCTATGGCTACACCTTC. It yields the protein CASSLEGASYGYTF.

This clone came up a few times. The chain couples TRBV30 to TRBJ1-6; D is unresolved. Germline lookup yields CDR1 GTSNPN and CDR2 SVGIG (reference sequence). The CDR3 has 13 residues. Between the trimmed V and J ends, which lost 1 base and 7 bases, there was a span of 8 bases. The DNA of the CDR3 is TGTGCCTGGAGTGACAACAAGAATTCACCCCTCCACTTT. Protein sequence: CAWSDNKNSPLHF.

This rearrangement joins TRBV13 to TRBJ2-1, with 13 bases lining up with TRBD2. The CDR3 consists of 19 residues. V was pared by 0 bases and J by 4 bases, with 9 bases of the junction left unmatched. CDR1 is PRHDT and CDR2 is FYEKMQ in the germline V gene (reference sequence). CDR3 region: CASSLGRRGLAGVYNEQFF. The CDR3 DNA follows: TGTGCCAGCAGCTTAGGACGCCGTGGACTAGCGGGGGTTTACAATGAGCAGTTCTTC.

This chain uses TRBV5-5 with TRBJ2-3; D not resolved. Germline-derived CDR1 and CDR2 are SGHKS and YYEKEE (reference sequence). Trimming shortened V by 7 bases and J by 5 bases, and 14 bases separated the two germline ends. CDR3 length: 13 residues. CDR3 region: CASFRTLVDTQYF. The CDR3 bases are TGTGCCAGCTTCCGGACCCTCGTAGATACGCAGTATTTT.

The chain joins TRBV7-2 to TRBJ2-1; D unclear. The germline gives CDR1 SGHTA, CDR2 FQGNSA. This CDR3 has 13 amino acids. The ends were cut back, 3 bases at V and 4 bases at J, with 7 bases in the middle. This CDR3 is CASSLFLYNEQFF. Here the CDR3 DNA reads TGTGCCAGCAGCTTGTTTCTTTACAATGAGCAGTTCTTC.

The V gene is TRBV10-1, the J gene TRBJ2-2, with D perhaps TRBD2 (6 bases). The CDR3 runs 14 residues. Trimming removed 0 bases at V and 5 bases at J, with 7 bases between. The germline CDR1 and CDR2 sequences are WNHNN and SYGVQD (reference sequence). The CDR3 here is CASSESGGTGELFF. CDR3 in DNA: TGCGCCAGCAGTGAGTCGGGGGGTACCGGGGAGCTGTTTTTT.

The V gene is TRBV7-8, the J gene TRBJ2-5; the match to TRBD2 covers 8 bases. Germline CDR1 reads SGHVS; CDR2 reads FQNEAQ. The V and J ends lost 4 bases and 3 bases, in that order; junction bases with no gene match: 4. There are 14 residues in the CDR3. The CDR3 here is CASSWTGGEETQYF. As DNA, the CDR3 is TGTGCCAGCAGCTGGACCGGGGGGGAAGAGACCCAGTACTTC.

The sample holds one count of this clone. In DNA form, the CDR3 reads TGTGCCAGCTCACCAGACAGGGAGGGCTACACCTTC. Its translation: CASSPDREGYTF. V gene TRBV18 combines with J gene TRBJ1-2; TRBD1 agrees at 7 bases. The germline V gene has CDR1 KGHSH and CDR2 LQKENI. V was clipped by 2 bases and J by 8 bases; unmatched bases: 2. CDR3 length: 12 residues.

The gene calls are TRBV19 and TRBJ1-2, with D possibly matching TRBD1 (5 bases). Germline V gene sequence: CDR1 LNHDA, CDR2 SQIVND (reference sequence). This CDR3 has 14 residues. V gave up 1 base and J gave up 3 bases, with 9 bases separating them. The CDR3 protein is CASSIATGHYGYTF. In DNA form, the CDR3 reads TGTGCCAGTAGTATAGCTACAGGACACTATGGCTACACCTTC.

The rearrangement links TRBV18 to TRBJ2-7; 9 nucleotides line up with TRBD1. Germline V gene lookup returns CDR1 KGHSH and CDR2 LQKENI. The CDR3 runs 14 residues. V gave up 1 base and J gave up 4 bases; unmatched junction bases: 2. The CDR3 spells CASSPRDREYEQYF. The DNA of the CDR3 is TGTGCCAGCTCACCACGGGACAGGGAGTACGAGCAGTACTTC.

This sequence joins TRBV7-2 and TRBJ1-6; D is unclear. V was cut by 3 bases and J by 4 bases, with 7 bases left in between. There are 14 residues in the CDR3. Per germline, CDR1 SGHTA and CDR2 FQGNSA. The CDR3 DNA reads TGTGCCAGCAGCTTGGACGGTTATAATTCACCCCTCCACTTT. This codes for CASSLDGYNSPLHF.

As to this clone: One end of the junction fails to match germline, which may point to a read error. The chain joins TRBV7-2 to TRBJ2-5; no firm D call. This CDR3 comprises 14 residues. Germline loops: CDR1 SGHTA, CDR2 FQGNSA. The CDR3 DNA sequence: TGTGCCAGCAGCTTACTCTCGAACCAGGAGACCCAGTACTTC. Its protein product is CASSLLSNQETQYF.

The rearrangement uses TRBV5-4 and TRBJ1-4; D is perhaps TRBD1 (6 bases). CDR1 SGHNT and CDR2 YYREEE come from the germline V gene (reference sequence). The ends were cut back, 0 bases at V and 5 bases at J, with 17 bases in the middle. The CDR3 is 17 residues long. CDR3 DNA: TGTGCCAGCAGCTTGGTCCCCAGGGGATTGGGGAATGAAAAACTGTTTTTT. Amino acids: CASSLVPRGLGNEKLFF.